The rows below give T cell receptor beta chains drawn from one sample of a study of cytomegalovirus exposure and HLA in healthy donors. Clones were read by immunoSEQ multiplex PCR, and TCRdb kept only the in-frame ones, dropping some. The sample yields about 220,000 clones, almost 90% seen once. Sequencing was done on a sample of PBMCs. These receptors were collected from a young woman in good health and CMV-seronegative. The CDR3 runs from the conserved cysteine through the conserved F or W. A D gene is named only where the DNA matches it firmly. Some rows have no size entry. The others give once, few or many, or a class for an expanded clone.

cdr3_aa: CASSPGLATDTQYF
cdr3_nt: TGTGCCAGCAGCCCGGGACTAGCGACAGATACGCAGTATTTT
cdr3_length: 14
clone_size: NA
v_call: TRBV7-9
d_call: TRBD2
j_call: TRBJ2-3

cdr3_aa: CASSFLETTYEQYF
cdr3_nt: TGTGCCAGCAGCTTTTTAGAGACTACCTACGAGCAGTACTTC
cdr3_length: 14
clone_size: NA
v_call: TRBV5-6
d_call: NA
j_call: TRBJ2-7

cdr3_aa: CASTPGGMSSGYTF
cdr3_nt: TGTGCCAGCACTCCGGGAGGAATGTCTAGCGGCTACACCTTC
cdr3_length: 14
clone_size: once
v_call: TRBV11-1
d_call: NA
j_call: TRBJ1-2

cdr3_aa: CASSMSGLSYEQYF
cdr3_nt: TGTGCCAGTAGTATGTCAGGACTTTCCTACGAGCAGTACTTC
cdr3_length: 14
clone_size: NA
v_call: TRBV19
d_call: NA
j_call: TRBJ2-7

cdr3_aa: CASSLAGRSYEQYF
cdr3_nt: TGCGCCAGCAGCTTGGCCGGCAGGTCCTACGAGCAGTACTTC
cdr3_length: 14
clone_size: once
v_call: TRBV5-1
d_call: NA
j_call: TRBJ2-7

cdr3_aa: CASSFSGQALSYEQYF
cdr3_nt: TGTGCCAGCAGTTTCTCGGGACAGGCCCTCTCCTACGAGCAGTACTTC
cdr3_length: 16
clone_size: NA
v_call: TRBV28
d_call: TRBD1
j_call: TRBJ2-7

cdr3_aa: CASSLVASLPLNEQFF
cdr3_nt: TGCGCCAGCAGCTTGGTGGCTAGCTTGCCCCTTAATGAGCAGTTCTTC
cdr3_length: 16
clone_size: NA
v_call: TRBV5-1
d_call: NA
j_call: TRBJ2-1

cdr3_aa: CASSQEASRGAWGTTEAFF
cdr3_nt: TGCGCCAGCAGCCAAGAGGCCTCCCGGGGGGCTTGGGGTACCACTGAAGCTTTCTTT
cdr3_length: 19
clone_size: NA
v_call: TRBV4-1
d_call: NA
j_call: TRBJ1-1

cdr3_aa: CASSFDRDFTGELFF
cdr3_nt: TGTGCCAGCTCCTTCGACAGGGATTTTACCGGGGAGCTGTTTTTT
cdr3_length: 15
clone_size: NA
v_call: TRBV6-5
d_call: TRBD1
j_call: TRBJ2-2

cdr3_aa: CASSLSRGGGETQYF
cdr3_nt: TGTGCCAGCAGTTTGTCGAGGGGCGGAGGGGAGACCCAGTACTTC
cdr3_length: 15
clone_size: NA
v_call: TRBV27
d_call: NA
j_call: TRBJ2-5

cdr3_aa: CASTTDMSVRSYGYTF
cdr3_nt: TGTGCCAGCACCACAGACATGTCGGTCCGTTCGTATGGCTACACCTTC
cdr3_length: 16
clone_size: NA
v_call: TRBV2
d_call: NA
j_call: TRBJ1-2

cdr3_aa: CASSLSGRGTGELFF
cdr3_nt: TGCGCCAGCAGCTTAAGCGGGAGAGGAACCGGGGAGCTGTTTTTT
cdr3_length: 15
clone_size: NA
v_call: TRBV5-1
d_call: TRBD2
j_call: TRBJ2-2

cdr3_aa: CASSSLAGLASEQYF
cdr3_nt: TGTGCCAGCAGCTCGTTAGCCGGACTAGCCAGCGAGCAGTACTTC
cdr3_length: 15
clone_size: NA
v_call: TRBV7-9
d_call: TRBD2
j_call: TRBJ2-7

cdr3_aa: CASRATFDREHGYTF
cdr3_nt: TGTGCCAGCAGAGCAACCTTCGACAGGGAGCATGGCTACACCTTC
cdr3_length: 15
clone_size: NA
v_call: TRBV2
d_call: TRBD1
j_call: TRBJ1-2

cdr3_aa: CSVLAGGLTGELFF
cdr3_nt: TGCAGCGTTTTAGCGGGAGGGCTCACCGGGGAGCTGTTTTTT
cdr3_length: 14
clone_size: once
v_call: TRBV29-1
d_call: TRBD2
j_call: TRBJ2-2

cdr3_aa: CASRVVLANTEAFF
cdr3_nt: TGTGCCAGCAGGGTGGTACTCGCGAACACTGAAGCTTTCTTT
cdr3_length: 14
clone_size: NA
v_call: TRBV28
d_call: NA
j_call: TRBJ1-1

cdr3_aa: CASRTVGEGSTEAFF
cdr3_nt: TGTGCCAGCAGGACAGTTGGGGAGGGATCCACTGAAGCTTTCTTT
cdr3_length: 15
clone_size: NA
v_call: TRBV28
d_call: NA
j_call: TRBJ1-1

cdr3_aa: CASSLDEAREKLFF
cdr3_nt: TGCGCCAGCAGCTTGGATGAGGCAAGAGAAAAACTGTTTTTT
cdr3_length: 14
clone_size: NA
v_call: TRBV5-1
d_call: NA
j_call: TRBJ1-4

cdr3_aa: CASSGQGNYYNEQFF
cdr3_nt: TGTGCCAGCAGTGGACAGGGGAATTACTACAATGAGCAGTTCTTC
cdr3_length: 15
clone_size: NA
v_call: TRBV6-1
d_call: TRBD1
j_call: TRBJ2-1

cdr3_aa: CASSATGGLDQETQYF
cdr3_nt: TGTGCCAGCAGTGCGACGGGAGGGCTGGACCAAGAGACCCAGTACTTC
cdr3_length: 16
clone_size: once
v_call: TRBV28
d_call: TRBD2
j_call: TRBJ2-5

cdr3_aa: CAVRPRGTGELFF
cdr3_nt: TGTGCCGTGAGGCCACGGGGCACCGGGGAGCTGTTTTTT
cdr3_length: 13
clone_size: NA
v_call: TRBV6-1
d_call: NA
j_call: TRBJ2-2

cdr3_aa: CASIPGGGTEAFF
cdr3_nt: TGTGCCAGCATTCCAGGGGGAGGTACTGAAGCTTTCTTT
cdr3_length: 13
clone_size: NA
v_call: TRBV28
d_call: TRBD1
j_call: TRBJ1-1

cdr3_aa: CASLARDRNPANTGELFF
cdr3_nt: TGTGCCAGCCTTGCCCGGGACAGAAATCCCGCGAACACCGGGGAGCTGTTTTTT
cdr3_length: 18
clone_size: NA
v_call: TRBV2
d_call: TRBD1
j_call: TRBJ2-2

cdr3_aa: CASSPMFTSGNYEQYF
cdr3_nt: TGTGCCAGCAGCCCGATGTTCACTAGCGGAAACTACGAGCAGTACTTC
cdr3_length: 16
clone_size: once
v_call: TRBV5-5
d_call: TRBD2
j_call: TRBJ2-7

cdr3_aa: CASSEDRAGEQFF
cdr3_nt: TGCGCCAGCAGCGAAGACAGGGCAGGTGAGCAGTTCTTC
cdr3_length: 13
clone_size: NA
v_call: TRBV10-2
d_call: TRBD1
j_call: TRBJ2-1

cdr3_aa: CATSRRGTANEKLFF
cdr3_nt: TGTGCCACCAGCAGAAGGGGCACTGCTAATGAAAAACTGTTTTTT
cdr3_length: 15
clone_size: NA
v_call: TRBV15
d_call: NA
j_call: TRBJ1-4

cdr3_aa: CASSPQGTEAFF
cdr3_nt: TGTGCCAGCAGCCCCCAGGGCACTGAAGCTTTCTTT
cdr3_length: 12
clone_size: NA
v_call: TRBV9
d_call: NA
j_call: TRBJ1-1

cdr3_aa: CAISESGAYNEQFF
cdr3_nt: TGTGCCATCAGTGAGTCGGGAGCATACAATGAGCAGTTCTTC
cdr3_length: 14
clone_size: NA
v_call: TRBV10-3
d_call: NA
j_call: TRBJ2-1

cdr3_aa: CASSPSSGSTDTQYF
cdr3_nt: TGTGCCAGCAGCCCCAGTAGCGGGAGCACAGATACGCAGTATTTT
cdr3_length: 15
clone_size: NA
v_call: TRBV5-4
d_call: TRBD2
j_call: TRBJ2-3

cdr3_aa: CASSVRDKNAASTDTQYF
cdr3_nt: TGTGCCAGCAGCGTAAGGGACAAGAACGCCGCTAGCACAGATACGCAGTATTTT
cdr3_length: 18
clone_size: once
v_call: TRBV9
d_call: NA
j_call: TRBJ2-3

cdr3_aa: CASSFLSGGANYNEQFF
cdr3_nt: TGTGCCAGCAGCTTCCTAAGCGGGGGAGCGAATTACAATGAGCAGTTCTTC
cdr3_length: 17
clone_size: NA
v_call: TRBV7-2
d_call: TRBD2
j_call: TRBJ2-1

cdr3_aa: CASSSRDKYEKLFF
cdr3_nt: TGTGCCAGCAGTTCCCGGGACAAATATGAAAAACTGTTTTTT
cdr3_length: 14
clone_size: NA
v_call: TRBV27
d_call: NA
j_call: TRBJ1-4

cdr3_aa: CAAIPGQGTGELFF
cdr3_nt: TGTGCCGCCATTCCGGGACAGGGCACCGGGGAGCTGTTTTTT
cdr3_length: 14
clone_size: once
v_call: TRBV6-1
d_call: TRBD1
j_call: TRBJ2-2

cdr3_aa: CASTKSGRNQPQHF
cdr3_nt: TGTGCCAGCACCAAGTCCGGGAGGAATCAGCCCCAGCATTTT
cdr3_length: 14
clone_size: NA
v_call: TRBV28
d_call: NA
j_call: TRBJ1-5

cdr3_aa: CASSHRLGGGAYEQYF
cdr3_nt: TGTGCCAGCAGTCACCGTTTGGGGGGAGGGGCCTACGAGCAGTACTTC
cdr3_length: 16
clone_size: NA
v_call: TRBV27
d_call: TRBD2
j_call: TRBJ2-7

cdr3_aa: CASSSRSSGNYGYTF
cdr3_nt: TGTGCCAGCAGCTCCCGATCTTCGGGGAACTATGGCTACACCTTC
cdr3_length: 15
clone_size: NA
v_call: TRBV7-2
d_call: NA
j_call: TRBJ1-2

cdr3_aa: CASSLRENEQYF
cdr3_nt: TGTGCCAGCTCACTGCGGGAGAACGAGCAGTACTTC
cdr3_length: 12
clone_size: few
v_call: TRBV4-2
d_call: TRBD2
j_call: TRBJ2-7

cdr3_aa: CASNRRGSSYEQYF
cdr3_nt: TGTGCCAGCAATCGTCGGGGTAGTTCCTACGAGCAGTACTTC
cdr3_length: 14
clone_size: once
v_call: TRBV5-4
d_call: NA
j_call: TRBJ2-7

cdr3_aa: CASSYRGWGEEEQYF
cdr3_nt: TGTGCCAGCAGTTACAGGGGGTGGGGTGAAGAGGAGCAGTACTTC
cdr3_length: 15
clone_size: NA
v_call: TRBV27
d_call: TRBD1
j_call: TRBJ2-7

cdr3_aa: CASSVVGRRTDTQYF
cdr3_nt: TGTGCCAGCAGCGTAGTTGGCAGGCGCACAGATACGCAGTATTTT
cdr3_length: 15
clone_size: NA
v_call: TRBV9
d_call: NA
j_call: TRBJ2-3

cdr3_aa: CASSALPSGRETDTQYF
cdr3_nt: TGTGCCAGCAGCGCCCTTCCTAGCGGGAGGGAGACAGATACGCAGTATTTT
cdr3_length: 17
clone_size: NA
v_call: TRBV9
d_call: TRBD2
j_call: TRBJ2-3